This TCR beta chain was observed in a study of regulatory T cells in long-lasting Graves disease. Study-wide findings and caveats: Samples came from peripheral blood alone, without thyroid tissue.

This clonotype was observed a few times. The antigen is unknown. Through Arm-PCR of CDR3 regions and iRepertoire HTBI primers, TCR beta libraries were built. MiXCR, run by TCRdb on the multiplex PCR reads, gives a single entry per CDR3 protein. The profile shows 350,000 to 450,000 distinct CDR3 sequences, about 15% of them singletons. V was clipped by 1 base and J by 3 bases; unmatched bases: 8. Germline V gene data show CDR1 as SGHDT and CDR2 as YYEEEE. The CDR3 has 16 residues. Sample time point: newly diagnosed GD, antithyroid drugs for less than 3 months. Preparation of the TCR library used RNA extracted from PBMCs. These data were likewise used in another study, on T cells in Graves' hyperthyroidism and ophthalmopathy. That work adds: Patients aged 18 to 65 with hyperthyroidism were newly diagnosed, with duration under 2 months. The HTBI primer set served for first-round RT-PCR of the TCR CDR3.

The sample consisted of peripheral blood mononuclear cells (PBMCs), taken at new diagnosis, from a patient treated with antithyroid drugs. The sequence was collected from a woman aged 40 to 50 with Graves disease. V and J are TRBV5-6 and TRBJ2-3, with TRBD2 matching 7 bases. The chain's CDR3 is CASSLYPAGVTDTQYF. DNA for the CDR3: TGTGCCAGCAGCTTGTATCCGGCGGGAGTAACAGATACGCAGTATTTT.